This T cell receptor beta chain was retrieved from a study of OX40 agonist ivuxolimab in advanced cancers. Study information: Dose-escalation cases comprised hepatocellular carcinoma, melanoma, renal cell or head and neck cancer. Partial responses were seen in three patients, one with hepatocellular carcinoma and two with cutaneous melanoma.

Germline CDR1 is GTSNPN and CDR2 is SVGIG (reference sequence). This CDR3 has 14 amino acids. With 2 bases removed from V and 6 bases from J, the gap between germline ends came to 11 bases. This clone has just one count. Its antigen remains unidentified. The repertoire was sequenced with immunoSEQ multiplex PCR; TCRdb's copy has only in-frame clones and lacks some. The data show about 90,000 clones, about 85% seen once. Whole-study results and caveats: Normalized T-cell clonal expansion was also low in a subset of nonresponders.

Sequencing was performed on CD4+ or CD8+ T cells sorted from blood, taken in a trial of the OX40 agonist ivuxolimab. The sequence was obtained from an adult with an advanced solid tumor such as melanoma, head and neck, liver or kidney cancer. The chain couples TRBV30 to TRBJ1-6, with D tentatively TRBD1 (5 bases). CDR3 in amino acids: CAWSPGFSNSPLHF. In nucleotides, the CDR3 is TGTGCCTGGAGTCCAGGGTTTTCTAATTCACCCCTCCACTTT.